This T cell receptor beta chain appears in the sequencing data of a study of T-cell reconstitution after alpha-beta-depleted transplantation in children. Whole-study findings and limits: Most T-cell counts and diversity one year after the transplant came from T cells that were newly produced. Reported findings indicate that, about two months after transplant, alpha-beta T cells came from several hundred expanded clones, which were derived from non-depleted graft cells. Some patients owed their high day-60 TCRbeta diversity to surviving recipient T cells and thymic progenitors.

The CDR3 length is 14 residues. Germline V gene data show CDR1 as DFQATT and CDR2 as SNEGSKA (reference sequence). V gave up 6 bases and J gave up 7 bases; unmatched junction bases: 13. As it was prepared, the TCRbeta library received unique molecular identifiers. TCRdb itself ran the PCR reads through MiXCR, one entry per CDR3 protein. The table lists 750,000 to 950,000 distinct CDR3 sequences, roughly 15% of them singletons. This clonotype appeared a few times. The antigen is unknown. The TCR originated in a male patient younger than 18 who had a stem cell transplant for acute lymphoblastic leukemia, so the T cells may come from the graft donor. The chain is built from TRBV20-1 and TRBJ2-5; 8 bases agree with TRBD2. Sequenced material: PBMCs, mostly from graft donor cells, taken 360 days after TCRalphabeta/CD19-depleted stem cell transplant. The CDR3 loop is CSAARTSGTRTQYF. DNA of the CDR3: TGCAGTGCGGCACGTACTAGCGGTACACGGACCCAGTACTTC.